The sequence of this T cell receptor (beta chain) was determined in a study of cytomegalovirus exposure and HLA in healthy donors. Study-level points and caveats: TCR beta V- and J-gene trimming, according to a later analysis, was linked to a missense DCLRE1C variant. Cytomegalovirus status was reportedly diagnosed by the classifier with high specificity and sensitivity.

CDR3 length: 15 amino acids. V was clipped by 7 bases and J by 4 bases; unmatched bases: 11. As for this clone: Its antigen is as yet unknown.

The PCR employed 60 Vbeta primers together with 13 Jbeta primers. Assay: immunoSEQ multiplex PCR; the TCRdb copy retains only in-frame clones and omits some. The profile shows around 72,000 clones, 60% to 75% of them singletons. The sequenced sample consisted of PBMCs. This receptor was taken from a man between 35 and 55 years old in good health and CMV-seropositive. The V gene is TRBV5-3, the J gene TRBJ2-3; 8 bases fit TRBD1. TRBV5-3 falls under the ORF class, with uncertain function. CDR3: CARSLTGGQPDTQYF. The CDR3 nucleotides read TGTGCCAGATCTCTTACAGGGGGGCAACCAGATACGCAGTATTTT.